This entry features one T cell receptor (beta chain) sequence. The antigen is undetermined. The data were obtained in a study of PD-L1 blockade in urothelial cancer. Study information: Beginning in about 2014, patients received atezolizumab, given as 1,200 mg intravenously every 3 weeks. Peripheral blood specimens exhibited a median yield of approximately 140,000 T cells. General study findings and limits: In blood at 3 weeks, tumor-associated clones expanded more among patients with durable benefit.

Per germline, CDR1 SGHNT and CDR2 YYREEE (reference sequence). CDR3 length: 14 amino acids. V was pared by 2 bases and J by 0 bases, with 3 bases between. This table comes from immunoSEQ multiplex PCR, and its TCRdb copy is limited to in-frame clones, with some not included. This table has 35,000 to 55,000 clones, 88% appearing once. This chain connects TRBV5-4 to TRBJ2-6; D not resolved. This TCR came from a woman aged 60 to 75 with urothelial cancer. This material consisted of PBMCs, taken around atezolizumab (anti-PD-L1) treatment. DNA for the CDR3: TGTGCCAGCAGCTTCTCCTCTGGGGCCAACGTCCTGACTTTC. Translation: CASSFSSGANVLTF.